The T cell receptor (beta chain) described here comes from a study of cytomegalovirus exposure and HLA in healthy donors. Study observations and caveats: Sequencing probably produced one cluster of sequence variants that were highly shared. In a later analysis, productive TCRs from donors in an Asian-associated ancestry cluster reportedly carried fewer N-insertions than the cohort mean.

Concerning this clone: What it binds is not known.

Trimming removed 4 bases at V and 3 bases at J, with 10 bases between. The CDR3 loop spans 14 amino acids. CDR1 and CDR2 (germline): MNHEY, SMNVEV (reference sequence). PCR primers comprised 60 Vbeta and 13 Jbeta primers. Repertoires were generated with immunoSEQ multiplex PCR, while TCRdb's copy carries only in-frame clones and drops some. The data show approximately 190,000 clones, around 87% seen once. The rearrangement joins TRBV27 to TRBJ1-5; D possibly corresponds to TRBD1 (6 bases). This receptor was identified in a man aged 30 to 39 in good health and CMV-seronegative. The sequenced sample consisted of PBMCs. The CDR3 DNA sequence: TGTGCCAGCAGTTATGCAGGGGTCAATCAGCCCCAGCATTTT. Its protein is CASSYAGVNQPQHF.